The 7 T cell receptor beta chains below all came from one sample that was sequenced in a study of blood T cell repertoires in COVID-19. The data were produced by immunoSEQ multiplex PCR, yet TCRdb's version contains in-frame clones alone and is incomplete. The data contain approximately 240,000 clones, around 85% of them singletons. Specimen: peripheral blood. The source is a woman aged 55-70 years with active or convalescent COVID-19.

This chain connects TRBV4-2 to TRBJ2-2, with TRBD2 identical over 9 bases. Germline V gives CDR1 LGHNA, CDR2 YNFKEQ. This CDR3 has 15 amino acids. Losses at the gene ends were 5 bases for V and 7 bases for J; bases not matched to a gene: 8. As DNA, the CDR3 is TGTGCCAGCAGCGCCCAGCGGGGGGCGGTCGGGGAGCTGTTTTTT. It encodes CASSAQRGAVGELFF.

The chain combines TRBV7-9 with TRBJ2-1; 9 bases are shared with TRBD2. The CDR3 length is 15 residues. The trim removed 0 bases at V and 8 bases at J, leaving 5 bases unmatched. The germline V gene encodes CDR1 SEHNR and CDR2 FQNEAQ (reference sequence). The CDR3 sequence is CASSLASGRGYEQFF. CDR3 coding DNA: TGTGCCAGCAGCTTAGCTAGCGGGAGAGGGTATGAGCAGTTCTTC.

DNA for the CDR3: TGTGCCAGCACCCTGGGTCCTAGCGGCACCGTTACATTCCAAGAGACCCAGTACTTC. Its protein product is CASTLGPSGTVTFQETQYF. The rearrangement uses TRBV2 and TRBJ2-5; 7 nucleotides agree with TRBD2. Germline V gene lookup returns CDR1 SNHLY and CDR2 FYNNEI. This CDR3 comprises 19 residues. V lost 7 bases, J lost 1 base, and 21 bases stayed unmatched.

The rearrangement uses TRBV29-1 and TRBJ1-1; no firm D call. The CDR3 length is 9 residues. The ends were cut back, 5 bases at V and 8 bases at J, with 6 bases in the middle. Looked up from germline, CDR1 is SQVTM and CDR2 is ANQGSEA. Here the CDR3 reads CSVTGEAFF. The CDR3 bases are TGCAGCGTTACCGGGGAAGCTTTCTTT.

The rearrangement uses TRBV11-2 and TRBJ1-2; tentative D call: TRBD1 (6 bases). The CDR3 consists of 15 residues. V gave up 6 bases and J gave up 2 bases, with 16 bases separating them. Germline V CDR1 and CDR2: SGHAT, FQNNGV. The CDR3: CASSLLNTGNYGYTF. In DNA, the CDR3 is TGTGCCAGCAGTCTGTTGAATACAGGGAACTATGGCTACACCTTC. Complete variable domain (other parts from reference TRBV11-2 and TRBJ1-2): EAGVAQSPRYKIIEKRQSVAFWCNPISGHATLYWYQQILGQGPKLLIQFQNNGVVDDSQLPKDRFSAERLKGVDSTLKIQPAKLEDSAVYLCASSLLNTGNYGYTFGSGTRLTVV.

The chain uses TRBV7-9 and TRBJ2-2, with a possible D match to TRBD2 (5 bases). CDR1 SEHNR and CDR2 FQNEAQ come from the germline V gene (reference sequence). The CDR3 has 15 amino acids. Trimming left V 6 bases short and J 6 bases short, with 17 bases between. CDR3 DNA sequence: TGTGCCAGCAGAGGCTCTAGGAGGTCGGCCGGGGAGCTGTTTTTT. Residues: CASRGSRRSAGELFF.

The chain joins TRBV7-9 to TRBJ1-2; 7 bases fit TRBD1. CDR3 size: 12 residues. CDR1 is SEHNR and CDR2 is FQNEAQ in the germline V gene (reference sequence). The CDR3 DNA follows: TGTGCAGGCTCGACAGGGTTCTATGGCTACACCTTC. This gives the protein CAGSTGFYGYTF.